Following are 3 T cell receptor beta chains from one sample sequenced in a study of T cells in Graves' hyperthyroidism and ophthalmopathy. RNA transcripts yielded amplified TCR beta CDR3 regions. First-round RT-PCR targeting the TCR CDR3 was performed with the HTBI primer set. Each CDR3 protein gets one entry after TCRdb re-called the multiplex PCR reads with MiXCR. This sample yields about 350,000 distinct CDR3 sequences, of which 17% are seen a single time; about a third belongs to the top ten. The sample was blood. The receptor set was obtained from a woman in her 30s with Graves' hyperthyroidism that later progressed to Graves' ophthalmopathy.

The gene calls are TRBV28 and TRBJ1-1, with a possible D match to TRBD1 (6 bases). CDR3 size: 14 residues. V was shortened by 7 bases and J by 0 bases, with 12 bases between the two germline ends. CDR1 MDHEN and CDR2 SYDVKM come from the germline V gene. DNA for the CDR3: TGTGCCAGCACCAAAACAGGGATGAACACTGAAGCTTTCTTT. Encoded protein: CASTKTGMNTEAFF.

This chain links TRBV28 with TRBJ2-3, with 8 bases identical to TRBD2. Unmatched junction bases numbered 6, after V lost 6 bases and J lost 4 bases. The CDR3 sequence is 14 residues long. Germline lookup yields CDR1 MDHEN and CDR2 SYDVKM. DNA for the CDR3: TGTGCCAGCAGCGATGGACTAGCTGCAGATACGCAGTATTTT. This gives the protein CASSDGLAADTQYF.

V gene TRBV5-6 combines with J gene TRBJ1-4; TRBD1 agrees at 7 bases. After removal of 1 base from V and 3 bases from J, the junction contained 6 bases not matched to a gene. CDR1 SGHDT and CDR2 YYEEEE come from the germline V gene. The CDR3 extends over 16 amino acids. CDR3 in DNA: TGTGCCAGCAGCTTGTATTTCGGGACAGCTAATGAAAAACTGTTTTTT. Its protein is CASSLYFGTANEKLFF.